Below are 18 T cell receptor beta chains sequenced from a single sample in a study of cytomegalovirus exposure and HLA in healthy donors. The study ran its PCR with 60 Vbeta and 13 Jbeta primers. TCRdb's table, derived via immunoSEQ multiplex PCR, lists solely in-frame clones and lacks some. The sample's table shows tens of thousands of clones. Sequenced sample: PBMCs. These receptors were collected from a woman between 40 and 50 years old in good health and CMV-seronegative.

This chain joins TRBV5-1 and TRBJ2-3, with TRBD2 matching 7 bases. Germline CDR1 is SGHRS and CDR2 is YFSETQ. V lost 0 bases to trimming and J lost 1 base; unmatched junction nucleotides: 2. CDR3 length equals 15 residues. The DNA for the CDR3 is TGCGCCAGCAGCTTGGAGGCGGGGGGCACAGATACGCAGTATTTT. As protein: CASSLEAGGTDTQYF.

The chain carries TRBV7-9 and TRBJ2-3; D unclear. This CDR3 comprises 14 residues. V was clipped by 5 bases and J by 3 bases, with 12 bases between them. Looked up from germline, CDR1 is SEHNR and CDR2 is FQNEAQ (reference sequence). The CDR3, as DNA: TGTGCCAGCAGCCTCGGAGCGTGGACAGATACGCAGTATTTT. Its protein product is CASSLGAWTDTQYF.

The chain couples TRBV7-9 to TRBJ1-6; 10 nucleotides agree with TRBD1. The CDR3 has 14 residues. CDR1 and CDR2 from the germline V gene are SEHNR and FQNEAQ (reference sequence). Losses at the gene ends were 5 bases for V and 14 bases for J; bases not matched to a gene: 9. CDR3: CASSPGTGAYSLHF. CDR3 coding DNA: TGTGCCAGCAGCCCTGGGACAGGGGCATATTCCCTCCACTTT.

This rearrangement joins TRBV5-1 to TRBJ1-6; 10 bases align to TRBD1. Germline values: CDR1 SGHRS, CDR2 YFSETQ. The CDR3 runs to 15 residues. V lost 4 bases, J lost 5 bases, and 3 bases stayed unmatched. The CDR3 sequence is CASSDGTGDNSPLHF. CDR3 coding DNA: TGCGCCAGCAGCGACGGGACAGGGGATAATTCACCCCTCCACTTT.

The CDR3 spells CASSLVLRGRNNNEQFF. For the CDR3, the DNA is TGTGCCAGCAGCTTAGTTCTCCGGGGAAGGAACAACAATGAGCAGTTCTTC. The rearrangement uses TRBV7-7 and TRBJ2-1; D possibly corresponds to TRBD2 (5 bases). Per germline, CDR1 SSHAT and CDR2 FNYEAQ (reference sequence). The V end lost 1 base, the J end lost 5 bases, and 18 bases lay between the germline ends. The CDR3 has 17 amino acids.

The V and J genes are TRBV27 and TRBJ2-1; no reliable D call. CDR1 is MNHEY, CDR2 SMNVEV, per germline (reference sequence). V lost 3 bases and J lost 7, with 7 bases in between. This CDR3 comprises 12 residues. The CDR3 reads CASSLAANEQFF. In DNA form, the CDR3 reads TGTGCCAGCAGTTTGGCCGCAAATGAGCAGTTCTTC.

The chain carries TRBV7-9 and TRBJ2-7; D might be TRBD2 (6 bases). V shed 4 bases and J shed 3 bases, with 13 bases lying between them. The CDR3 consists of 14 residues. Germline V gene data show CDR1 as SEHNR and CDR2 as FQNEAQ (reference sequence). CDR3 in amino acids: CASSSGTQRYEQYF. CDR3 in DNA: TGTGCCAGCAGCTCTGGGACTCAACGCTACGAGCAGTACTTC.

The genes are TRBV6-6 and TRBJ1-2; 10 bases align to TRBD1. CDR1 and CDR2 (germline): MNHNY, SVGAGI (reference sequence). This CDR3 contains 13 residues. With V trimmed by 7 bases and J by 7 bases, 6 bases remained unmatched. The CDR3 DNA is TGTGCCAGCACTGCCGGGACAGGGGTTGGCTACACCTTC. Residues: CASTAGTGVGYTF.

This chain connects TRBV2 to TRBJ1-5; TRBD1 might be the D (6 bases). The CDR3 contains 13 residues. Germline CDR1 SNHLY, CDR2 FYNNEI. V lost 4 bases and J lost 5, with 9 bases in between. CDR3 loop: CASSGDTDQPQHF. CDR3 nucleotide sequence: TGTGCCAGCAGTGGGGACACTGATCAGCCCCAGCATTTT.

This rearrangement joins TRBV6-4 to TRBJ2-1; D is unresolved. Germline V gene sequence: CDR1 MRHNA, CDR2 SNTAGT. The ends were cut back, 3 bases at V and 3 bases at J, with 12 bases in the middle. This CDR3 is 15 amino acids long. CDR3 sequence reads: CASSELGISYNEQFF. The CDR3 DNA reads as TGTGCCAGCAGTGAGCTAGGCATCAGCTACAATGAGCAGTTCTTC.

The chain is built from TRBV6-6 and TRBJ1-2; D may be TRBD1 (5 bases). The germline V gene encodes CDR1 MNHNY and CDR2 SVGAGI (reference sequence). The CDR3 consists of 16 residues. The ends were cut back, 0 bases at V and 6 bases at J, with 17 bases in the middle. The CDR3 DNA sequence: TGTGCCAGCAGTTACTCCGGGGGGGAAGTCGGGAATGGCTACACCTTC. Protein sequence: CASSYSGGEVGNGYTF.

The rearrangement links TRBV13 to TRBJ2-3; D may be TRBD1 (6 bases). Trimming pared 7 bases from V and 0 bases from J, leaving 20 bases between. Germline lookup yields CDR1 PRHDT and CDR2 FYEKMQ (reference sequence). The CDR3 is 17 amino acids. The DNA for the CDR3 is TGTGCCAGCACCCAGGGGCGGCGCGGTCCTAGCACAGATACGCAGTATTTT. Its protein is CASTQGRRGPSTDTQYF. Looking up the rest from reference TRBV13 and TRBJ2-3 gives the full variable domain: AAGVIQSPRHLIKEKRETATLKCYPIPRHDTVYWYQQGPGQDPQFLISFYEKMQSDKGSIPDRFSAQQFSDYHSELNMSSLELGDSALYFCASTQGRRGPSTDTQYFGPGTRLTVL.

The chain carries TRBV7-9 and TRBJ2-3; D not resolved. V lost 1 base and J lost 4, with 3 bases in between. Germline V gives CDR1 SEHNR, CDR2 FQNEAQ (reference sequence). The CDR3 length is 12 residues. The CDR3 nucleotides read TGTGCCAGCAGCTTAGTCGCAGATACGCAGTATTTT. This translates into CASSLVADTQYF.

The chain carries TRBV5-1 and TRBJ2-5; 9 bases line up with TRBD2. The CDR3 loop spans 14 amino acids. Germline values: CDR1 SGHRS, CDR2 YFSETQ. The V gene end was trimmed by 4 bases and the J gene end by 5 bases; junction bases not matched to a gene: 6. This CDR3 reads CASSPRGGPETQYF. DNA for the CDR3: TGCGCCAGCAGCCCGCGGGGGGGACCCGAGACCCAGTACTTC.

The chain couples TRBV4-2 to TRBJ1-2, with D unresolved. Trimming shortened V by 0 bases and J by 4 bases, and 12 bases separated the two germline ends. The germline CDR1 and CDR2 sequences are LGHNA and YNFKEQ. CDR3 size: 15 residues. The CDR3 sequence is CASSQDETRVYGYTF. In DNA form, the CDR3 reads TGTGCCAGCAGCCAAGATGAGACGCGGGTCTATGGCTACACCTTC.

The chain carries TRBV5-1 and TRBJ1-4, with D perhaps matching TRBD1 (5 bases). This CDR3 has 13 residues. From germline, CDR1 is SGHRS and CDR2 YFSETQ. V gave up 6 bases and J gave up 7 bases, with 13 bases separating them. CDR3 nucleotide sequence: TGCGCCAGCAAAGAGGGCGGGGGTGAAAAACTGTTTTTT. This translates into CASKEGGGEKLFF.

CDR3 nucleotides: TGTGCCAGCAGTGACGGGACAGGGACGGATTCACCCCTCCACTTT. It translates to CASSDGTGTDSPLHF. This rearrangement joins TRBV6-1 to TRBJ1-6; 9 nucleotides align to TRBD1. The CDR3 extends over 15 amino acids. The V and J ends lost 3 bases and 8 bases, in that order; junction bases with no gene match: 5. Germline V lookup: CDR1 MNHNS, CDR2 SASEGT.

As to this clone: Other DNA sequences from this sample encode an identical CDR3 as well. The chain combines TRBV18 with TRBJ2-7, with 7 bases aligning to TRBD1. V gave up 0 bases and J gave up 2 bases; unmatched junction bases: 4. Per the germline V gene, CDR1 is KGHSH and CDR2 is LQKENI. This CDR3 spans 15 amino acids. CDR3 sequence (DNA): TGTGCCAGCTCACCACCACAGGGGTCTACCTACGAGCAGTACTTC. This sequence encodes CASSPPQGSTYEQYF.